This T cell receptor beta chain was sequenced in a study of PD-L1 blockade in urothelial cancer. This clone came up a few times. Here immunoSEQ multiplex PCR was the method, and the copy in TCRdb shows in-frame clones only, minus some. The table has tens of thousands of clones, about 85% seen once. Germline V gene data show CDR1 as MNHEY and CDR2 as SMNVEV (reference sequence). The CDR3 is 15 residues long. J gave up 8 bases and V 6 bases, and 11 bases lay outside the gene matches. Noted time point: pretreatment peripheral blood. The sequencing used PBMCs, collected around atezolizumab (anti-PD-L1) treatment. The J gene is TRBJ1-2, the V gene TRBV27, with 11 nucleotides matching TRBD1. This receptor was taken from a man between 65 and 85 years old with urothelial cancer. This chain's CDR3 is CASSKAGTGGGGYTF. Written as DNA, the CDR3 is TGTGCCAGCAGCAAAGCTGGGACAGGGGGTGGAGGCTACACCTTC.